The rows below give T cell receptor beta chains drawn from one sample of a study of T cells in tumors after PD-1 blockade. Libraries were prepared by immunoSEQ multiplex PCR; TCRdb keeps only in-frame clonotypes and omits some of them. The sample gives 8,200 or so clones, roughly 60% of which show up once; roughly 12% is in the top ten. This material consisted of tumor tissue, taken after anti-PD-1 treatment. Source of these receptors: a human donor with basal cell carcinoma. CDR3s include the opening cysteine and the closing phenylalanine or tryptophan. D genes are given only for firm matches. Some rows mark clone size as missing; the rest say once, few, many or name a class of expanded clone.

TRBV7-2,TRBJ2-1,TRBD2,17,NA,CASSLLAYPRDYNEQFF,TGTGCCAGCAGTTTACTAGCGTATCCCCGGGACTACAATGAGCAGTTCTTC
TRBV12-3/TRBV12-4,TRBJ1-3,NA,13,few,CASSSSSGNTIYF,TGTGCCAGCAGTTCCAGCTCTGGAAACACCATATATTTT
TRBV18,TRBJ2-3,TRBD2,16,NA,CASSPRTSGGADTQYF,TGTGCCAGCTCACCACGGACTAGCGGGGGGGCAGATACGCAGTATTTT
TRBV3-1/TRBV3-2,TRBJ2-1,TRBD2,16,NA,CASSQDRGGDYNEQFF,TGTGCCAGCAGCCAAGATCGCGGGGGGGACTACAATGAGCAGTTCTTC
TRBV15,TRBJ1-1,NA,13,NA,CATSMGPNTEAFF,TGTGCCACCAGCATGGGGCCTAACACTGAAGCTTTCTTT
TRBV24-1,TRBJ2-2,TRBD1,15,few,CATSDQDRETGELFF,TGTGCCACCAGTGACCAGGACAGGGAAACCGGGGAGCTGTTTTTT
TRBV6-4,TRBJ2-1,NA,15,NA,CASSRRDTSGNEQFF,TGTGCCAGCAGCCGCCGGGACACCTCTGGGAATGAGCAGTTCTTC
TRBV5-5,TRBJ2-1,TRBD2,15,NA,CASSLSGGAGNEQFF,TGTGCCAGCAGCTTAAGCGGGGGGGCCGGTAATGAGCAGTTCTTC
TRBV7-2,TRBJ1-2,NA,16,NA,CASSLAGAGGAGGYTF,TGTGCCAGCAGCTTAGCGGGTGCGGGGGGGGCTGGTGGCTACACCTTC
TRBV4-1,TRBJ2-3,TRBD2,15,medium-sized,CASSYLAGATDTQYF,TGCGCCAGCAGCTACCTAGCGGGGGCCACAGATACGCAGTATTTT
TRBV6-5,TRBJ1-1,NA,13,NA,CASTRSMNTEAFF,TGTGCCAGCACCCGGAGCATGAACACTGAAGCTTTCTTT
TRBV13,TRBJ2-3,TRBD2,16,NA,CASSQRGGAFADTQYF,TGTGCCAGCAGCCAACGCGGGGGGGCCTTCGCAGATACGCAGTATTTT
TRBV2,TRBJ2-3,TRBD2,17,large,CASSEIGRTSGQGTQYF,TGTGCCAGCAGTGAAATAGGGAGGACTAGCGGGCAAGGTACGCAGTATTTT
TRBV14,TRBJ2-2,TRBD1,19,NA,CASSLKTFGQGVRIGELFF,TGTGCCAGCAGCCTCAAGACATTCGGACAGGGGGTTCGGATCGGGGAGCTGTTTTTT
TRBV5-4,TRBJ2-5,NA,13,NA,CASSFGGLETQYF,TGTGCCAGCAGCTTTGGAGGGTTGGAGACCCAGTACTTC
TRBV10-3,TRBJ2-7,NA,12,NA,CAISPGSYEQYF,TGTGCCATCAGTCCAGGGAGCTACGAGCAGTACTTC
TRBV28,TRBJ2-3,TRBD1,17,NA,CASSRVTGTGVTDTQYF,TGTGCCAGCAGTCGAGTCACCGGGACAGGGGTTACAGATACGCAGTATTTT
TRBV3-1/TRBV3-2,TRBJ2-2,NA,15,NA,CASSPLGANTGELFF,TGTGCCAGCAGCCCCTTGGGGGCGAACACCGGGGAGCTGTTTTTT
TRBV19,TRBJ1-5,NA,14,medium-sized,CASSIQGSYQPQHF,TGTGCCAGTAGTATACAGGGGAGTTATCAGCCCCAGCATTTT
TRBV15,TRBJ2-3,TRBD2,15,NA,CATSRDASGGSTQYF,TGTGCCACCAGCAGAGATGCCAGCGGGGGTTCTACGCAGTATTTT
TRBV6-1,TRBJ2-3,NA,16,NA,CASSGGRRGLGDTQYF,TGTGCCAGCAGTGGGGGGAGGAGGGGGCTTGGAGATACGCAGTATTTT
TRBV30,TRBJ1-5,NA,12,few,CAWDTYYQPQHF,TGTGCCTGGGACACCTACTATCAGCCCCAGCATTTT
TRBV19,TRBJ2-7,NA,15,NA,CASRVGTGVFYEQYF,TGTGCCAGTAGAGTGGGTACGGGAGTGTTCTACGAGCAGTACTTC
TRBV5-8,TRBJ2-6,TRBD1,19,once,CASREDRGLTYSGANVLTF,TGTGCCAGCAGGGAGGACAGGGGGCTTACTTACTCTGGGGCCAACGTCCTGACTTTC
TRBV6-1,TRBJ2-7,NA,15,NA,CASSDRAKGIYEQYF,TGTGCCAGCAGTGATCGGGCAAAGGGGATCTACGAGCAGTACTTC
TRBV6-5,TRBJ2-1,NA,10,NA,CASGSDEQFF,TGTGCCAGCGGCTCAGATGAGCAGTTCTTC
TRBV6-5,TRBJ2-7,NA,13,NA,CASPTASSYEQYF,TGTGCCAGCCCAACAGCCAGCTCCTACGAGCAGTACTTC
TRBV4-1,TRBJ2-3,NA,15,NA,CASSQELSTADTQYF,TGCGCCAGCAGCCAAGAACTGTCAACGGCAGATACGCAGTATTTT
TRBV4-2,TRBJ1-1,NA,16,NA,CASSPHVSSLNTEAFF,TGTGCCAGCAGCCCCCACGTTTCGAGCCTCAACACTGAAGCTTTCTTT
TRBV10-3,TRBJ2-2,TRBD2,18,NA,CAIRGTSGGPPSGGELFF,TGTGCCATCCGGGGGACTAGCGGGGGGCCACCGTCGGGCGGGGAGCTGTTTTTT
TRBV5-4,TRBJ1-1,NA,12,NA,CASRTMNTEAFF,TGTGCCAGCAGGACAATGAACACTGAAGCTTTCTTT
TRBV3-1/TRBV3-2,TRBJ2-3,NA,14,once,CASSQRASTDTQYF,TGTGCCAGCAGCCAACGCGCTAGCACAGATACGCAGTATTTT
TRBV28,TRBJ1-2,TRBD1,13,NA,CASSSPDRIGYTF,TGTGCCAGCAGTTCACCGGACAGGATAGGCTACACCTTC
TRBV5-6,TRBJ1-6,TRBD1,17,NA,CASSLNRGASYNSPLHF,TGTGCCAGCAGCTTGAACAGGGGGGCATCCTATAATTCACCCCTCCACTTT
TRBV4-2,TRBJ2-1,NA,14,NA,CASSQEDSNNEQFF,TGTGCCAGCAGCCAAGAAGACAGTAACAATGAGCAGTTCTTC
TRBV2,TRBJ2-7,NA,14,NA,CASSERGASYEQYF,TGTGCCAGCAGTGAACGGGGTGCATCCTACGAGCAGTACTTC
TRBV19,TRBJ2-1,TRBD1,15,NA,CASSFAQGHYNEQFF,TGTGCCAGTAGTTTCGCACAGGGGCACTATAATGAGCAGTTCTTC
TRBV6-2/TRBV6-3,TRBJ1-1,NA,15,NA,CASSRLTASNTEAFF,TGTGCCAGCAGTCGCTTGACCGCCTCGAACACTGAAGCTTTCTTT
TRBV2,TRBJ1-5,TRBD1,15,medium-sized,CASRGDRGLSQPQHF,TGTGCCAGCAGGGGGGACAGGGGGCTGTCTCAGCCCCAGCATTTT
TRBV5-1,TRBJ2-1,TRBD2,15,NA,CASSPQRGEQNEQFF,TGCGCCAGCAGCCCTCAGCGGGGGGAGCAAAATGAGCAGTTCTTC
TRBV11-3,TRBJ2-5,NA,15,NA,CASSLEGTAQETQYF,TGTGCCAGCAGCTTAGAAGGGACGGCACAAGAGACCCAGTACTTC
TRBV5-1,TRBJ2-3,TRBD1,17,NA,CASSPGTGQGTADTQYF,TGCGCCAGCAGCCCCGGAACTGGACAGGGGACAGCAGATACGCAGTATTTT
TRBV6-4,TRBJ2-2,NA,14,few,CASSLFQNTGELFF,TGTGCCAGCAGCCTATTTCAGAACACCGGGGAGCTGTTTTTT
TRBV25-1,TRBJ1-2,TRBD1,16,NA,CASSGLGTGLNYGYTF,TGTGCCAGCAGTGGCCTAGGGACAGGCTTAAACTATGGCTACACCTTC
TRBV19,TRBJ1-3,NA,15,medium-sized,CASSIEAGSGNTIYF,TGTGCCAGTAGTATAGAAGCCGGCTCTGGAAACACCATATATTTT
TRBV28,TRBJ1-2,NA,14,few,CASSSRTARYGYTF,TGTGCCAGCAGTAGCAGGACAGCCCGCTATGGCTACACCTTC
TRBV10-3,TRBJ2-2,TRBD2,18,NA,CAIRGTSGGPPSGGELFF,TGTGCCATCAGGGGGACTAGCGGGGGGCCACCGTCGGGCGGGGAGCTGTTTTTT
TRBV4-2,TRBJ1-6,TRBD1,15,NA,CASSHRDRVNSPLHF,TGTGCCAGCAGCCACCGGGACAGGGTGAATTCACCCCTCCACTTT
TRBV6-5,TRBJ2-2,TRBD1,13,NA,CASRRQGTGELFF,TGTGCCAGCAGACGACAGGGGACCGGGGAGCTGTTTTTT
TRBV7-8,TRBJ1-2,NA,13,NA,CASSFTRDYGYTF,TGTGCCAGCAGCTTTACCAGGGACTATGGCTACACCTTC
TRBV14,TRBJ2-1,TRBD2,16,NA,CASSLSGGFSYNEQFF,TGTGCCAGCAGCCTCAGCGGGGGGTTCTCCTACAATGAGCAGTTCTTC
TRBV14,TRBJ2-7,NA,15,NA,CASSQFTGTVAEQYF,TGTGCCAGCAGCCAATTCACAGGGACCGTGGCAGAGCAGTACTTC
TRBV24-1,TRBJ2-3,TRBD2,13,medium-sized,CATSDGGADTQYF,TGTGCCACCAGTGACGGGGGGGCAGATACGCAGTATTTT
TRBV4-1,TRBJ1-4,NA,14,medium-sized,CASSQLRGSEKLFF,TGCGCCAGCAGCCAACTCCGGGGAAGTGAAAAACTGTTTTTT
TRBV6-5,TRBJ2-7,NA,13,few,CASRVGSPYEQYF,TGTGCCAGCAGGGTAGGATCTCCCTACGAGCAGTACTTC
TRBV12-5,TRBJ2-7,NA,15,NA,CASGLDQGSSYEQYF,TGTGCTAGTGGTTTGGATCAGGGGTCCTCCTACGAGCAGTACTTC
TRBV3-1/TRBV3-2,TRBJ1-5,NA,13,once,CASSQDRDQPQHF,TGTGCCAGCAGCCAAGACAGGGATCAGCCCCAGCATTTT